This entry concerns a single T cell receptor beta chain. This clonotype has at least ten counts. Its antigen is not yet known. Per-nucleotide qualities are absent, and no much larger clonotype sits a single base away. Libraries were prepared through multiplex PCR. Instrument on record: Illumina HiSeq 4000. TCR beta libraries were built with iRepertoire HTBI primers and Arm-PCR amplification of CDR3 regions. Before sequencing, the PCR products went through gel purification. In the paper's pipeline: Gene usage analysis of CDR3 amino acid clonotypes used the 62 TRBV and approximately 13 TRBJ segments found across samples. Filtered high-quality paired reads were merged into contigs using COPE and FqMerger. BLAST was used to align contigs to the IMGT TRBV, TRBD and TRBJ reference genes, and CDR3 was defined following IMGT. Clonotypes above 0.1% frequency were classified as highly expanded clones. Shannon entropy was used to measure repertoire diversity, and the Gini coefficient was used to measure V-J evenness. Clonotypes shared by more than one individual were considered public. Using fastp at Q25 and MiXCR, TCRdb reprocessed the public reads and kept productive beta chains. Each record represents a unique CDR3 protein, reported with the most common genes and DNA among its rows. TCRdb assigned the V and J calls; the authors' analysis was not used. This sample lists approximately 350,000 distinct CDR3 sequences; around 15% were detected once. Clones ranked in the top ten supply 25% to 30% of the sample.

The record originates from a study of regulatory T cells in long-lasting Graves disease (dated by TCRdb to the early 2020s). General notes on the study: Patients with newly diagnosed Graves' disease had been on antithyroid drugs for under 3 months. This study used TCR sequencing and RNA sequencing of peripheral blood to compare persistent Graves' disease patients against newly diagnosed Graves' disease patients. A total of roughly 33 samples were covered by TCR sequencing, comprising some 13 persistent and some 20 newly diagnosed Graves' disease patients. The study was registered as a clinical trial and conducted in China.

The germline V gene encodes CDR1 SNHLY and CDR2 FYNNEI. The CDR3, cysteine through phenylalanine, is 15 amino acids long. CDR3 DNA is the only sequence kept; it has 45 bases, read in frame from the first base. Germline trimming amounts to 7 bases on V and 2 bases on J, with 11 as the count of junction bases outside the gene matches. The time point label, read with the paper, signifies: newly diagnosed GD, antithyroid drugs for less than 3 months. For both TCR sequencing and RNA sequencing, RNA was extracted from PBMCs in TRIzol. The diagnosis of Graves' disease was made according to American Thyroid Association guidelines. Patients for the study were recruited at an endocrinology department in Xi'an, China. Each patient gave about 8.1 milliliters of peripheral blood, collected in an EDTA anticoagulant tube. Ficoll Paque Plus density gradient separation was used to isolate PBMCs, and no further T cell sorting was performed. RNA quality was checked with an Agilent 2100 Bioanalyzer and agarose gel, and concentration with a NanoDrop 2000.

Study-level results and caveats: Patients with persistent disease shared more public clonotypes (approximately 2,500) than newly diagnosed patients did (approximately 970). Compared with newly diagnosed patients, patients with persistent Graves' disease had lower TCR Shannon entropy and fewer highly expanded clones, which suggests clonal expansion. The authors acknowledged the small sample size as a limitation that may reduce accuracy. Persistent disease showed preferential use of TRBV28, TRBJ1-2 and TRBJ2-5, whereas newly diagnosed disease favored TRBV20-1 and TRBJ2-1. Peripheral blood alone was examined, since thyroid tissue, which constituted the primary lesion, could not be accessed. Sequencing and analysis were restricted to the TCR beta chain.

A further study also used this sample, focusing on T cells in Graves' hyperthyroidism and ophthalmopathy. As the second paper documents: Graves' hyperthyroidism was defined as stable when no progression to ophthalmopathy occurred over 18 months of follow-up. The hyperthyroidism patients were between 18 and 65 years old and newly diagnosed, with a disease duration of less than 2 months. The study excluded patients with uncontrolled infections, other autoimmune diseases, pregnancy or lactation. Diagnoses were established on the basis of clinical symptoms, serum thyroxine and TRAb, thyroid ultrasound, and orbital computed tomography. A first-round RT-PCR of the TCR CDR3 used the HTBI primer set with the Qiagen OneStep RT-PCR kit. Most expanded thyroid clonotypes (frequency above 0.001) were also detected in blood, suggesting blood repertoires may reflect thyroid immune responses. A model built on a 13 V-J signature distinguished ophthalmopathy from stable hyperthyroidism, reaching around 88% sensitivity and around 81% specificity in cross-validation and 80%/75% in testing. In validation, the model predicted progression to ophthalmopathy with 60% to 71% sensitivity and roughly 72% specificity, a median of approximately 6.5 months before onset. A discovery cohort of roughly 100 patients, about 40 with Graves' ophthalmopathy and approximately 55 with stable Graves' hyperthyroidism, was used to find distinguishing TCR V-J signatures. Prospective prediction of ophthalmopathy was tested in an independent validation cohort of some 20 hyperthyroidism patients and around 16 patients who later progressed to ophthalmopathy. For training and testing, the approximately 92 patients in the discovery cohort were randomly divided in a 7:3 ratio. In addition, the study compared T-cell repertoires in thyroid tissue and in blood from a handful of Graves' hyperthyroidism patients. After sampling, hyperthyroidism patients received methimazole starting at 30 mg daily, and ophthalmopathy patients received high-dose intravenous methylprednisolone. The libraries were constructed in a second round of multiplex PCR and then size-selected and purified. Paired-end sequencing of the libraries was performed with 100 bp reads on an Illumina HiSeq2000. Raw data were processed with SOAPnuke, discarding reads with adapters, uncalled bases, mean Phred below 15, or no exact constant-primer or identifier match. High-quality paired reads were merged with COPE v1.2.5, and unique nucleotide sequences were defined as clonotypes. Clonotypes were aligned to IMGT TRBV, TRBD and TRBJ reference segments using MiTCR v1.1. Analysis was restricted to V-J combinations with a frequency above 0.0001, which covered roughly 99% of repertoires. A TCS score was defined as the ratio between F50 (clonal expansion) and ExV (chaos), using BLOSUM62-based TCRdist between CDR3 peptides within each V-J. Welch's t-statistics and random forest reduced fewer than 600 V-J features to 13, which were used in a naive Bayes classifier (R e1071). Sample size was not statistically predetermined, and investigators were not blinded to group allocation. The paper describes TCR Vbeta CDR3 sequencing of fewer than 150 peripheral blood samples, made up of 43 ophthalmopathy patients, roughly 80 hyperthyroidism patients and some 17 progressor patients.

This receptor was identified in a man between 40 and 49 years old with Graves disease. Donor details come from another sample of the same person, matched by shared clones. The chain is made from TRBV2 and TRBJ2-7; 7 central bases correspond to TRBD1. Sequenced material: peripheral blood mononuclear cells (PBMCs), taken at new diagnosis, from a patient treated with antithyroid drugs. The CDR3 loop reads CASKLVRDRAYEQYF. The sequenced DNA is TGTGCCAGCAAATTGGTCCGCGACAGGGCCTACGAGCAGTACTTC.